Presented here are 7 T cell receptor beta chains from one specimen sequenced in a study of blood T cell repertoires in COVID-19. Here immunoSEQ multiplex PCR was the method, and the copy in TCRdb shows in-frame clones only, minus some. The data contain 130,000 to 150,000 clones, roughly 78% of them singletons. Sequencing was carried out using peripheral blood. The receptors here all came from a human donor with acute or convalescent COVID-19. The donor label of this sample is uncertain.

This chain connects TRBV18 to TRBJ2-7; weak D call: TRBD2 (5 bases). CDR3 length equals 15 residues. The germline V and J ends were trimmed by 3 bases and 9 bases, with 21 bases remaining between them. Germline V gene data show CDR1 as KGHSH and CDR2 as LQKENI. CDR3 DNA sequence: TGTGCCAGCTCACCGAATCCCGGACGAGCCCGGGGGCAGTACTTC. Amino acids: CASSPNPGRARGQYF.

The rearrangement joins TRBV7-2 to TRBJ1-5; 7 bases agree with TRBD1. Germline V gives CDR1 SGHTA, CDR2 FQGNSA. The CDR3 covers 15 residues. J gave up 5 bases and V 3 bases, and 7 bases lay outside the gene matches. The CDR3 loop is CASSFRTGGDQPQHF. The DNA of the CDR3 is TGTGCCAGCAGCTTCCGGACAGGTGGTGATCAGCCCCAGCATTTT.

The V and J genes are TRBV19 and TRBJ1-1, with TRBD1 matching 7 bases. J gave up 3 bases and V 8 bases, and 6 bases lay outside the gene matches. In germline, CDR1 is LNHDA, CDR2 SQIVND (reference sequence). The CDR3 extends over 13 amino acids. The CDR3 protein is CASHSTGDTEAFF. CDR3 sequence (DNA): TGTGCCAGTCACTCTACAGGGGACACTGAAGCTTTCTTT.

The chain is built from TRBV19 and TRBJ1-2; TRBD1 is a possible D gene (6 bases). The CDR3 is made up of 16 amino acids. The germline V and J ends were trimmed by 5 bases and 6 bases, with 22 bases remaining between them. The germline gives CDR1 LNHDA, CDR2 SQIVND (reference sequence). DNA of the CDR3: TGTGCCAGTAGTCCCCCAGGCAGGGGAGAAATCCATGGCTACACCTTC. Translating gives CASSPPGRGEIHGYTF.

The V call is TRBV5-4, the J call TRBJ1-2; a weak D match, TRBD1 (5 bases). Germline V gene data show CDR1 as SGHNT and CDR2 as YYREEE (reference sequence). With 4 bases removed from V and 0 bases from J, the gap between germline ends came to 13 bases. The CDR3 runs 15 residues. The CDR3 region has the DNA TGTGCCAGCAGCCCGAGGACAACAGCTAACTATGGCTACACCTTC. Protein: CASSPRTTANYGYTF.

The chain is built from TRBV4-3 and TRBJ1-6; D is undetermined. V lost 3 bases and J 6 bases, leaving 12 bases between the germline ends. This CDR3 region has 15 residues. CDR1 is LGHNA, CDR2 YSLEER, per germline. CDR3 DNA sequence: TGCGCCAGCAGCCAGGTCCGGGGTGCTAATTCACCCCTCCACTTT. Protein sequence: CASSQVRGANSPLHF.

The genes are TRBV7-9 and TRBJ1-2; the D gene is possibly TRBD1 (6 bases). This CDR3 region has 12 residues. Germline V gene data show CDR1 as SEHNR and CDR2 as FQNEAQ (reference sequence). With 5 bases removed from V and 8 bases from J, the gap between germline ends came to 12 bases. The CDR3 is CASSITGPGYTF. The CDR3 nucleotides are TGTGCCAGCAGCATCACAGGGCCCGGCTACACCTTC.